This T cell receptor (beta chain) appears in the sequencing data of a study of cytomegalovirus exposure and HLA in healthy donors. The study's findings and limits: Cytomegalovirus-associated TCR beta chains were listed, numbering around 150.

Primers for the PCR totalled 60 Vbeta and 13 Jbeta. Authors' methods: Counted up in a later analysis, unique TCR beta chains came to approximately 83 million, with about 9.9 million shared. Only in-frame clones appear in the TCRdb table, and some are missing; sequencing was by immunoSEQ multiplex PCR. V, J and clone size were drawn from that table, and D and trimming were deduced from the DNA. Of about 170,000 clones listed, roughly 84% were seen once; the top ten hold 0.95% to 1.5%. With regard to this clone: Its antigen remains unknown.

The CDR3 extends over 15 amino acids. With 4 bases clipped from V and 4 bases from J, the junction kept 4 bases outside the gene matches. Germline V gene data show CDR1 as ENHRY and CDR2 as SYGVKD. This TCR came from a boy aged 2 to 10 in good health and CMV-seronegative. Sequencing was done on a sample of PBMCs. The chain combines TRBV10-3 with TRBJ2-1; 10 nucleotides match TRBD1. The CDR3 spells CAISAGQGPYNEQFF. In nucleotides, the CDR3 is TGTGCCATCAGTGCGGGACAGGGGCCATACAATGAGCAGTTCTTC.